This T cell receptor (beta chain) was identified in a study of blood T cell repertoires in COVID-19. Turning to the study itself: COVID-19 samples collected from the United States, Italy and Spain covered acute and convalescent phases. In each case, the material was cDNA or gDNA derived from T cells, B-cell-depleted T cells, or PBMCs.

Some clones are missing from TCRdb's copy, which holds only in-frame ones; the method was immunoSEQ multiplex PCR. The sample contains some 120,000 clones, roughly 72% of which appear only once. CDR1 is MNHNS, CDR2 SASEGT, per germline. This CDR3 spans 17 amino acids. V shed 2 bases, J shed 11 bases, and the junction held 15 bases outside the gene matches. The chain employs TRBV6-1 and TRBJ1-6; the match to TRBD1 covers 7 bases. Sequences were obtained from peripheral blood. This receptor was taken from a man in his 60s with acute or convalescent COVID-19. CDR3 protein: CASSESQRGLFSPPLHF. The CDR3 nucleotides are TGTGCCAGCAGTGAAAGCCAGAGGGGGCTCTTTAGTCCACCCCTCCACTTT.